Listed below are T cell receptor beta chains from one sample, sequenced in a study of vaccination effects on CD4 cells after COVID-19. No antigen has been identified for these receptors. Sequencing used immunoSEQ multiplex PCR; TCRdb keeps in-frame clones, though not all of them. The data hold fewer than 85,000 clones, with roughly 79% observed a single time. The starting material was CD4+ T cells from PBMCs cultured with SARS-CoV-2 spike peptides, obtained before COVID-19 vaccination. The receptors were sampled from a human donor who received a COVID-19 vaccine. Both conserved end residues are part of each CDR3. The D gene is left open where the match is weak. The size entry is marked missing in some rows and otherwise reads once, few, many or a size class.

d_call clone_size j_call v_call cdr3_nt cdr3_aa
NA once TRBJ1-5 TRBV7-9 TGTGCCAGCAGCCGATATAGCAATCAGCCCCAGCATTTT CASSRYSNQPQHF
NA NA TRBJ2-2 TRBV11-3 TGTGCCAGCAGTAATAAAAGGGAGCTGTTTTTT CASSNKRELFF
NA NA TRBJ1-2 TRBV6-1 TGTGCCAGCAGTGAGCTTATTGGGCGGTCCCGGGGTGGCTACACCTTC CASSELIGRSRGGYTF
NA NA TRBJ1-1 TRBV3-1/TRBV3-2 TGTGCCAGCAGCCAGGGATACGGTGGGACTGAAGCTTTCTTT CASSQGYGGTEAFF
TRBD2 NA TRBJ2-5 TRBV9 TGTGCCAGCAGCGAGAGGATGGGGGGGTACGAGACCCAGTACTTC CASSERMGGYETQYF
TRBD1 once TRBJ2-5 TRBV5-1 TGCGCCAGCAGGGAAGGGACAGGGCAAGAGACCCAGTACTTC CASREGTGQETQYF
NA NA TRBJ1-2 TRBV27 TGTGCCAGCAGTAAGGACAGAGCTAACTATGGCTACACCTTC CASSKDRANYGYTF
NA NA TRBJ1-2 TRBV5-1 TGCGCCAGCAGCTTGGCCGGGCGGGATACCACCTATGGCTACACCTTC CASSLAGRDTTYGYTF
TRBD1 few TRBJ1-2 TRBV11-2 TGTGCCAGCAGCTTAGGGACAGGCTATGGCTACACCTTC CASSLGTGYGYTF
NA NA TRBJ1-2 TRBV24-1 TGTGCCACCAGTGATATTGGCCTAGGAGGCTACACCTTC CATSDIGLGGYTF
TRBD2 NA TRBJ2-3 TRBV7-8 TGTGCCAGCAGCTTAACGCCGACGCCGGGGGGGGCAGATACGCAGTATTTT CASSLTPTPGGADTQYF
NA NA TRBJ1-5 TRBV3-1/TRBV3-2 TGTGCCAGCAGCCAAGATGCAAGGGACACGGGAGATCAGCCCCAGCATTTT CASSQDARDTGDQPQHF
TRBD1 NA TRBJ1-2 TRBV5-4 TGTGCCAGCAGCTTAGAGGGGGCCGGCTATGGCTACACCTTC CASSLEGAGYGYTF
NA NA TRBJ2-5 TRBV5-6 TGTGCCAGCAGCTTGTCGAGACTTACAGCAGAGACCCAGTACTTC CASSLSRLTAETQYF
TRBD1 NA TRBJ1-4 TRBV30 TGTGCCTGGAGCGGAACAGGGGAGCACGAAAAACTGTTTTTT CAWSGTGEHEKLFF
NA NA TRBJ2-3 TRBV9 TGTGCCAGCAGCGTAGTGGGGTTAGGGGGAACGGGGGAAGATACGCAGTATTTT CASSVVGLGGTGEDTQYF
TRBD1 NA TRBJ1-2 TRBV2 TGTGCCAGCAGTATGGGACAGTATGGCTACACCTTC CASSMGQYGYTF
NA NA TRBJ1-1 TRBV28 TGTGCCAGCAGTTCCAGACAGTCTTACACTGAAGCTTTCTTT CASSSRQSYTEAFF
NA NA TRBJ2-3 TRBV18 TGTGCCAGCTCACGTGCGACCGTCCCTACTAGCACAGATACGCAGTATTTT CASSRATVPTSTDTQYF
NA NA TRBJ1-1 TRBV6-5 TGTGCCAGCAGTTACTCGGAACAGTATGGGAACACTGAAGCTTTCTTT CASSYSEQYGNTEAFF
NA NA TRBJ2-2 TRBV6-1 TGTGCCAGCAGTGAATATGGGAATTCCGGGGAGCTGTTTTTT CASSEYGNSGELFF
TRBD2 NA TRBJ2-5 TRBV5-1 TGCGCCAGCAGCTTGAGACTAGCGGGGGAAGAGACCCAGTACTTC CASSLRLAGEETQYF
NA NA TRBJ1-6 TRBV24-1 TGTGCCACCAGTGATCCACGGGACGGAGCTAATTCACCCCTCCACTTT CATSDPRDGANSPLHF
NA NA TRBJ2-1 TRBV12-5 TGTGCTAGTGGTTTGCGGGCCACAAAGGGGCTCAATGAGCAGTTCTTC CASGLRATKGLNEQFF
NA NA TRBJ1-2 TRBV19 TGTGCCAGTAGTATAAAGGGATATGGCTACACCTTC CASSIKGYGYTF
NA NA TRBJ2-3 TRBV20-1 TGCAGTGCTAGTGTACAGCGGGGCACAGATACGCAGTATTTT CSASVQRGTDTQYF
NA NA TRBJ1-6 TRBV10-3 TGTGCCATCACGGGTGCTTATAATTCACCCCTCCACTTT CAITGAYNSPLHF
NA NA TRBJ2-3 TRBV6-2/TRBV6-3 TGTGCCAGCAGTTACTCGCCGGACAGCCCAACAGATACGCAGTATTTT CASSYSPDSPTDTQYF
NA NA TRBJ2-1 TRBV24-1 TGTGCCACCAGCAGTATTGCTCAGGGGATAAATGAGCAGTTCTTC CATSSIAQGINEQFF
NA NA TRBJ2-2 TRBV14 TGTGCCAGCAGCCGTTGGGGATTCGGATCCACCGGGGAGCTGTTTTTT CASSRWGFGSTGELFF
NA NA TRBJ2-5 TRBV21-1 TGTGCCAGCAGACGGGGGGACAGGGGGGAAGAAGAGACCCAGTACTTC CASRRGDRGEEETQYF
NA NA TRBJ2-2 TRBV9 TGTGCCAGCAGCGTTTCCCAGAACACCGGGGAGCTGTTTTTT CASSVSQNTGELFF
NA NA TRBJ1-3 TRBV7-8 TGTGCCAGCAGCTTACCCGGCGCTGCAGGAAACACCATATATTTT CASSLPGAAGNTIYF
NA NA TRBJ1-1 TRBV5-1 TGCGCCAGCAGCTCTGGGGGGCAGGGCACTGAAGCTTTCTTT CASSSGGQGTEAFF
TRBD1 NA TRBJ1-1 TRBV9 TGTGCCAGCAGCGTAAGACAGGGGGCCACTGAAGCTTTCTTT CASSVRQGATEAFF
NA NA TRBJ2-3 TRBV5-1 TGCGCCAGCAGCTTTTTAGGCGGAGGAGATACGCAGTATTTT CASSFLGGGDTQYF
TRBD2 NA TRBJ2-3 TRBV19 TGTGCCAGTAGTCTAGCGGGGGGGATAGATACGCAGTATTTT CASSLAGGIDTQYF
NA few TRBJ1-4 TRBV9 TGTGCCAGCAGCATCCGGGGGGCAGGTGAAAAACTGTTTTTT CASSIRGAGEKLFF
NA NA TRBJ2-6 TRBV5-1 TGCGCCAGCAGACTACCTTTCCCCGCAACATTGGGGGGGGCCAACGTCCTGACTTTC CASRLPFPATLGGANVLTF
NA NA TRBJ1-2 TRBV15 TGTGCCACCAGCAGAGATGTTGGTGGCTACACCTTC CATSRDVGGYTF
NA NA TRBJ1-1 TRBV5-5 TGTGCCAGCAGCTTGGGGACAGACACTGAAGCTTTCTTT CASSLGTDTEAFF
NA once TRBJ1-1 TRBV28 TGTGCCAGCAGTCCCCTTGGGACGGCTAACACTGAAGCTTTCTTT CASSPLGTANTEAFF
TRBD1 NA TRBJ1-2 TRBV18 TGTGCCAGCTCACTAGGACAGGGAGGACGGGATGGCTACACCTTC CASSLGQGGRDGYTF